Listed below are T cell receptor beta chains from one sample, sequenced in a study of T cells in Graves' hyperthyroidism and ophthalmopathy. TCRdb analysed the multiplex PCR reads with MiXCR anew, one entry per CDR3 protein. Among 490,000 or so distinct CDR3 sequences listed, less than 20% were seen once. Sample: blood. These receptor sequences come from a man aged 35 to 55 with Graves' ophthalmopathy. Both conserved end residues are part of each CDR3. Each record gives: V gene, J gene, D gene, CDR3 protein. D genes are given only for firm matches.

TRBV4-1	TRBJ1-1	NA	CASSQDWTEAFF
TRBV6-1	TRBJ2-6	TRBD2	CASTRAGGLSGANVLTF
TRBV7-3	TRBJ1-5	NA	CASSARDTDQPQHF
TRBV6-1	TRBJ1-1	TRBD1	CASSTGQGEAFF
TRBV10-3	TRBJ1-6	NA	CATAGPELNSPLHF
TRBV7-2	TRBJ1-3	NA	CASSLAEGRIYF
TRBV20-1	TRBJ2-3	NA	CSARSTPQGPDTQYF
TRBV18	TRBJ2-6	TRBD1	CASSPTGANYRYF
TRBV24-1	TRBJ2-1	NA	CATSDPTDTNEQFF
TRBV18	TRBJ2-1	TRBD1	CASSQGQVDNEQFF
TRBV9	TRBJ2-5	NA	CASSVAGGNAETQYF
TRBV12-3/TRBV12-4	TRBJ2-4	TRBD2	CASTASGGVNIQYF
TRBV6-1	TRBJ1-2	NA	CASSSTDPGARGYTF
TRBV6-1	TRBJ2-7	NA	CASSEARSYSYEQYF
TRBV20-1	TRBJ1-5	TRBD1	CSASPGTGRNQPQHF
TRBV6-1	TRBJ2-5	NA	CASTSEPGSDQETQYF
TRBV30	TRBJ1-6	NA	CAWSGQESSPLHF
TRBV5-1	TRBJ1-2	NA	CASTTGSGATGYTF
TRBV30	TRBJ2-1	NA	CAWDRGLGHNEQFF
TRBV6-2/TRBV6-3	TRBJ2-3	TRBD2	CASRAGGGSDTQYF
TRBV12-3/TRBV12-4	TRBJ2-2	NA	CASISWGDTGELFF
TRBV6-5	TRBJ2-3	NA	CASSYSAGTSTDTQYF
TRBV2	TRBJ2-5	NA	CASRPLTGRWKTQYF
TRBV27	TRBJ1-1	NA	CASSLSQTANTEAFF
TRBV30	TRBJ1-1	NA	CAWSQDSLGVTEAFF
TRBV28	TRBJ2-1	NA	CASSTIHEQFF
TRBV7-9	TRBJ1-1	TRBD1	CASSRDRGPRTEAFF
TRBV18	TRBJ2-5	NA	CASSPPNLQETQYF